The 17 T cell receptor beta chains listed next were all sequenced from one sample in a study of blood T cells in healthy people across ages. With a J-beta primer mix and a sample-barcoded 5' primer, a second PCR ran 7 to 11 cycles. TCRdb independently ran MiXCR on the 5' RACE reads; one entry per CDR3 protein. The table has about 590,000 distinct CDR3 sequences, about 28% seen once; the top ten hold 15% to 19%. Specimen: blood. The receptors originated from a woman aged 80 or over in good health.

The table lists this clonotype with many counts. The DNA for the CDR3 is TGTGCCAGCAGTTACCCACAGGGGGCTCAATACACTGAAGCTTTCTTT. It encodes CASSYPQGAQYTEAFF. The V gene is TRBV6-6, the J gene TRBJ1-1, with TRBD1 matching 9 bases. Germline CDR1 reads MNHNY; CDR2 reads SVGAGI (reference sequence). Trimming at V came to 2 bases and at J to 3 bases, leaving 7 bases not matched to a gene. The CDR3 contains 16 residues.

Comments on this clonotype: A junction boundary mismatches the germline segment, possibly from a read error. The chain is built from TRBV20-1 and TRBJ2-7; the match to TRBD2 covers 10 bases. CDR1 DFQATT and CDR2 SNEGSKA come from the germline V gene (reference sequence). The CDR3 runs to 14 residues. The CDR3 protein is CSARAPSGGYEQYF. As DNA, the CDR3 is TGCAGTGCAAGAGCCCCTAGCGGGGGTTACGAGCAGTACTTC.

In its sample, this clonotype was seen many times. The chain links TRBV5-6 to TRBJ2-3; D is unresolved. CDR1 and CDR2 (germline): SGHDT, YYEEEE. Trimming left V 0 bases short and J 2 bases short, with 13 bases between. The CDR3 extends over 16 amino acids. The CDR3: CASSLASRRLTDTQYF. As DNA, the CDR3 is TGTGCCAGCAGCTTGGCTTCTCGGCGGCTCACAGATACGCAGTATTTT.

Comments on this clonotype: This may arise from a read error, as a much more abundant clone is one base away. The gene calls are TRBV3-1 and TRBJ1-1; the match to TRBD1 covers 8 bases. J was trimmed by 3 bases and V by 4 bases; bases with no gene match: 7. CDR1 and CDR2 from the germline V gene are LGHDT and YNNKEL (reference sequence). The CDR3 totals 15 residues. DNA for the CDR3: TGTGCCAGCAGCCCCCCGGGACAGGCGGACACTGAAGCTTTCTTT. This sequence encodes CASSPPGQADTEAFF.

This clonotype was counted only a few times. The rearrangement joins TRBV20-1 to TRBJ1-1, with a weak D call TRBD1 (5 bases). The CDR3 contains 16 residues. Trimming took 4 bases from V and 0 from J, leaving 18 bases between them. Germline values: CDR1 DFQATT, CDR2 SNEGSKA (reference sequence). The CDR3: CSATRAQGRVNTEAFF. The DNA of the CDR3 is TGCAGTGCTACCAGGGCCCAAGGTCGGGTGAACACTGAAGCTTTCTTT.

The table lists this clonotype with many counts. The J gene is TRBJ1-1, the V gene TRBV2, with 9 bases lining up with TRBD1. In germline, CDR1 is SNHLY, CDR2 FYNNEI. The V gene end was trimmed by 7 bases and the J gene end by 7 bases; junction bases not matched to a gene: 10. The CDR3 has 14 residues. The CDR3 protein is CASTTGQGTDEAFF. As DNA, the CDR3 is TGTGCCAGCACCACGGGACAGGGCACAGATGAAGCTTTCTTT.

V gene TRBV7-8 combines with J gene TRBJ1-5; maybe TRBD1 (6 bases). CDR3 length: 15 amino acids. Per germline, CDR1 SGHVS and CDR2 FQNEAQ. Trimming shortened V by 1 base and J by 7 bases, and 14 bases separated the two germline ends. CDR3 nucleotides: TGTGCCAGCAGCTTAGTCGATAAGGGGGGACAGCCCCAGCATTTT. As protein: CASSLVDKGGQPQHF.

This clonotype was observed at least ten times. The chain couples TRBV5-1 to TRBJ1-2, with 11 bases matching TRBD1. The ends lost 0 bases at V and 8 bases at J; junction bases unmatched: 3. Germline V CDR1 and CDR2: SGHRS, YFSETQ. The CDR3 contains 14 residues. CDR3 amino acids: CASSLGTGGEGYTF. In nucleotides, the CDR3 is TGCGCCAGCAGCTTGGGGACAGGGGGCGAAGGCTACACCTTC.

This clonotype has just one count. Since a much larger clone is just one base distant, this may be a read error. The J gene is TRBJ2-5, the V gene TRBV4-1; 9 bases align to TRBD1. The CDR3 totals 17 residues. Germline V lookup: CDR1 MGHRA, CDR2 YSYEKL. The CDR3 loop is CASGQDPGTGTQETQYF. CDR3 coding DNA: TGCGCCAGCGGCCAAGATCCTGGGACAGGGACCCAAGAGACCCAGTACTTC.

This clonotype was observed many times. A read error may produce the germline difference seen at one junction end. The V and J genes are TRBV5-1 and TRBJ2-5; possibly TRBD1 or TRBD2 for D (5 bases each). Germline CDR1 SGHRS, CDR2 YFSETQ. This CDR3 contains 14 residues. CDR3 nucleotides: TGTGCCAGCAGTTTAGCCGGGGCAGGAGAGACCCAGTACTTC. Its protein product is CASSLAGAGETQYF.

This clonotype was recorded at least ten times. This rearrangement joins TRBV7-9 to TRBJ2-7; D is possibly TRBD2 (6 bases). Germline values: CDR1 SEHNR, CDR2 FQNEAQ (reference sequence). This CDR3 spans 13 amino acids. V dropped 5 bases and J dropped 7 bases, with 15 bases sitting between them. CDR3 bases: TGTGCCAGCAGCGGGGCAGGAGGGTATGAGCAGTACTTC. Translating gives CASSGAGGYEQYF.

This clonotype was detected many times. The chain combines TRBV28 with TRBJ2-7; D unresolved. V was clipped by 3 bases and J by 3 bases, with 6 bases between them. The germline gives CDR1 MDHEN, CDR2 SYDVKM. The CDR3 runs to 12 residues. The CDR3 is CASSFFLYEQYF. The CDR3 DNA reads TGTGCCAGCAGTTTCTTCCTCTACGAGCAGTACTTC.

This clonotype has a count of ten or more. V and J are TRBV9 and TRBJ2-1; TRBD2 aligns across 11 bases. CDR3 length: 15 residues. With V trimmed by 0 bases and J by 9 bases, 5 bases remained unmatched. CDR1 SGDLS and CDR2 YYNGEE come from the germline V gene. This chain's CDR3 is CASSVGASGGFEQFF. In DNA, the CDR3 is TGTGCCAGCAGCGTAGGGGCTAGCGGGGGGTTTGAGCAGTTCTTC.

Turning to this clonotype: A clone one base away is much larger, so this may be a read error. The chain uses TRBV9 and TRBJ2-1; 12 bases are a match to TRBD2. Per the germline V gene, CDR1 is SGDLS and CDR2 is YYNGEE. This CDR3 is 16 amino acids long. Unmatched junction bases numbered 10, after V lost 4 bases and J lost 8 bases. CDR3 DNA: TGTGCCAGCAGCTTTAAAGGACTAGCGGGGTTGGATGAGCAGTTCTTC. Protein product: CASSFKGLAGLDEQFF.

This clonotype was counted between two and nine times. This rearrangement joins TRBV27 to TRBJ1-1; D remains unclear. Looked up from germline, CDR1 is MNHEY and CDR2 is SMNVEV (reference sequence). Trimming cost V 7 bases and J 0 bases, with 12 bases left between them. The CDR3 covers 14 residues. In nucleotides, the CDR3 is TGTGCCAGCACCCTTTCTCCCTTGAACACTGAAGCTTTCTTT. Protein product: CASTLSPLNTEAFF.

This clonotype was counted ten times or more. The chain recombines TRBV12-3 or TRBV12-4 with TRBJ1-1; D is possibly TRBD1 (6 bases). V was shortened by 2 bases and J by 0 bases, with 7 bases between the two germline ends. The CDR3 consists of 14 residues. CDR3 DNA sequence: TGTGCCAGCAGTTTACAGGGGATGAACACTGAAGCTTTCTTT. The encoded protein is CASSLQGMNTEAFF.

This clonotype has a count of ten or more. This chain links TRBV2 with TRBJ2-1, with TRBD2 matching over 9 bases. V shed 7 bases and J 6 bases; nucleotides not matched to a gene: 7. The CDR3 sequence is 14 residues long. Per germline, CDR1 SNHLY and CDR2 FYNNEI. This CDR3 is CASTWSGGPNEQFF. The CDR3 DNA follows: TGTGCCAGCACATGGAGCGGGGGGCCCAATGAGCAGTTCTTC.